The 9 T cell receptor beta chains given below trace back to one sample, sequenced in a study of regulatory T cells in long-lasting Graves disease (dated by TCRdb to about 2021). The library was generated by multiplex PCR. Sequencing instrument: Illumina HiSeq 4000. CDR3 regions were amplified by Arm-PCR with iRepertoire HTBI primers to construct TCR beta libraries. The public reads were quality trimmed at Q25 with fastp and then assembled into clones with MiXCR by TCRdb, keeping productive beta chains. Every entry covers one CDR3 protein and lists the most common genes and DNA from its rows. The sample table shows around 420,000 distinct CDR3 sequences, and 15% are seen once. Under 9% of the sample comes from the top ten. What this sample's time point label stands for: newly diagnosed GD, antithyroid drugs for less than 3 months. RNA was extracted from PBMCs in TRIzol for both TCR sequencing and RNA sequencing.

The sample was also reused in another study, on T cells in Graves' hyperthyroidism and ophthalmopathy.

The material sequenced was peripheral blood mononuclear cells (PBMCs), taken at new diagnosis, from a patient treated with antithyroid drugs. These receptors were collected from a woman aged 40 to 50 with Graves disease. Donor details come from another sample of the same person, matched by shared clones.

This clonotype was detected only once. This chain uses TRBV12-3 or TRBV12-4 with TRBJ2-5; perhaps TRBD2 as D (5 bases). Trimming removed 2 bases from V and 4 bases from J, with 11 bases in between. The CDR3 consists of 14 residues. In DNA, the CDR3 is TGTGCCAGCAGTTTAATTGGGGAGAGAGAGACCCAGTACTTC. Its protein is CASSLIGERETQYF.

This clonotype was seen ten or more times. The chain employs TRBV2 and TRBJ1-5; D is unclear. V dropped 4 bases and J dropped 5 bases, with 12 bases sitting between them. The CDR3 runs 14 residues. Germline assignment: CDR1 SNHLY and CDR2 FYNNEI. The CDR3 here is CASSGWQADQPQHF. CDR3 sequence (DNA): TGTGCCAGCAGTGGATGGCAGGCTGATCAGCCCCAGCATTTT.

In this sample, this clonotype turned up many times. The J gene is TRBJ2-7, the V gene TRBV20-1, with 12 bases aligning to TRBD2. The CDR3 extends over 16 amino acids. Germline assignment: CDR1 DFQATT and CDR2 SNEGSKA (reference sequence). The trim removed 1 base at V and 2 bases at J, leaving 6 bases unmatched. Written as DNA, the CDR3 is TGCAGTGCTAGAGGAATAGGACTAGCGGGGCCCTACGAGCAGTACTTC. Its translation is CSARGIGLAGPYEQYF.

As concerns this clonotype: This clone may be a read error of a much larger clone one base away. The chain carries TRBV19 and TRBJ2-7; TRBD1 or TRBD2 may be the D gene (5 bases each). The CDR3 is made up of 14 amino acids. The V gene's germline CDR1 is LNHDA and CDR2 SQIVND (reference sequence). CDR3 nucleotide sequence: TGTGCCAGTAGTATAGATTCGGGACCGTACGAGCAGTGCTTC. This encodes CASSIDSGPYEQCF.

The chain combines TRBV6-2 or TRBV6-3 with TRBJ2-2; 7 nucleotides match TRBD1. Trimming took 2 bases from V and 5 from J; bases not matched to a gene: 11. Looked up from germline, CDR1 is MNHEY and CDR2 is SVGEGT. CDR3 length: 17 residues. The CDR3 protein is CASSYADEGAGTGELFF. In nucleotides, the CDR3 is TGTGCCAGCAGTTACGCCGACGAGGGGGCCGGAACCGGGGAGCTGTTTTTT.

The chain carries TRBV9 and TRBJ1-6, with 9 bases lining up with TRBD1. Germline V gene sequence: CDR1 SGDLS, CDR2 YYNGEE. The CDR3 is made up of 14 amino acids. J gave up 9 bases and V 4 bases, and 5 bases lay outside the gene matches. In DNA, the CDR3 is TGTGCCAGCAGCCCCAGGACAGGGGTTTCACCCCTCCACTTT. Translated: CASSPRTGVSPLHF.

CDR3 in amino acids: CASSFTREKLFF. CDR3 DNA: TGTGCCAGCAGTTTTACCAGGGAAAAACTGTTTTTT. The chain recombines TRBV28 with TRBJ1-4; no clear D. This CDR3 is 12 amino acids long. Germline-derived CDR1 and CDR2 are MDHEN and SYDVKM. Trimming took 3 bases from V and 8 from J, leaving 7 bases between them.

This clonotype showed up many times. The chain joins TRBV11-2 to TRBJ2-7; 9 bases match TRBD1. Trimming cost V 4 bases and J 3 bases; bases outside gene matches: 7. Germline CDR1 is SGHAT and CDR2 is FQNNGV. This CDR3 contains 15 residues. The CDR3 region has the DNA TGTGCCAGCAGCTCTCGGGACAGGGTAGGCTACGAGCAGTACTTC. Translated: CASSSRDRVGYEQYF.

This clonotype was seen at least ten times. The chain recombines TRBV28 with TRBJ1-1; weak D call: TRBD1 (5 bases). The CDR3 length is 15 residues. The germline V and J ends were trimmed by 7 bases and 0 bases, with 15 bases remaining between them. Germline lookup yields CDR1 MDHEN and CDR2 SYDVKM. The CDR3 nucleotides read TGTGCCAGCACCAACATGCCGGGGCTGAACACTGAAGCTTTCTTT. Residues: CASTNMPGLNTEAFF.